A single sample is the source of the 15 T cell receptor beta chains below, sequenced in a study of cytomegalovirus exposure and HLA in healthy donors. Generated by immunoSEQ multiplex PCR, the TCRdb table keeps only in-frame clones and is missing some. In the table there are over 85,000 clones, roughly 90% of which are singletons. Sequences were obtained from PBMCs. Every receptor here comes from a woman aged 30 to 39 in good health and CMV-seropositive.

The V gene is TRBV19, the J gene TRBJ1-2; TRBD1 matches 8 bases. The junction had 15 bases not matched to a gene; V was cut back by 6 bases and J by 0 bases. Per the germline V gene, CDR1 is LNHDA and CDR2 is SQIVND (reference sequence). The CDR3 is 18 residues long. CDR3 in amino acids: CASSTLLQGAHTNYGYTF. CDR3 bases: TGTGCCAGTAGCACCCTACTCCAGGGGGCCCATACTAACTATGGCTACACCTTC.

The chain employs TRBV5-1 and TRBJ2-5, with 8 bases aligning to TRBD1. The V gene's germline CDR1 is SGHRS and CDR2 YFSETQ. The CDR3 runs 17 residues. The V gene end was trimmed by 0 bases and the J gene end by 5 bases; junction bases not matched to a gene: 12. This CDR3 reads CASSLDPTGQAGETQYF. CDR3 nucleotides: TGCGCCAGCAGCTTGGACCCGACGGGACAGGCCGGGGAGACCCAGTACTTC.

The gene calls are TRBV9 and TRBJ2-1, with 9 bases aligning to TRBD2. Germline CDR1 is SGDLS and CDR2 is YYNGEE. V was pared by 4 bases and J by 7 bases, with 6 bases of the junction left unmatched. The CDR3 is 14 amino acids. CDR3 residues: CASSSRTSANEQFF. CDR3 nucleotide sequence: TGTGCCAGCAGCAGCAGGACTAGCGCTAATGAGCAGTTCTTC.

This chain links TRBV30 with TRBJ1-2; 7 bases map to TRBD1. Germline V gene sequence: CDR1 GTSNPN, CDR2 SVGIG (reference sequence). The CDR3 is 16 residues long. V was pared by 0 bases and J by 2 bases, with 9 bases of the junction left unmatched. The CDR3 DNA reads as TGTGCCTGGAGTGTACGCGGGGACAGTACCAACTATGGCTACACCTTC. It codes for CAWSVRGDSTNYGYTF.

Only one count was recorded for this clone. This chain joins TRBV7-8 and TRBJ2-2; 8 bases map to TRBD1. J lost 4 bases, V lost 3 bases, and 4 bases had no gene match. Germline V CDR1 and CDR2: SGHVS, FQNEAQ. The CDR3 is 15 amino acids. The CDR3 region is CASSFKTGVTGELFF. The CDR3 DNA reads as TGTGCCAGCAGCTTCAAGACAGGGGTCACCGGGGAGCTGTTTTTT. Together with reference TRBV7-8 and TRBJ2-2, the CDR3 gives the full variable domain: GAGVSQSPRYKVAKRGQDVALRCDPISGHVSLFWYQQALGQGPEFLTYFQNEAQLDKSGLPSDRFFAERPEGSVSTLKIQRTQQEDSAVYLCASSFKTGVTGELFFGEGSRLTVL.

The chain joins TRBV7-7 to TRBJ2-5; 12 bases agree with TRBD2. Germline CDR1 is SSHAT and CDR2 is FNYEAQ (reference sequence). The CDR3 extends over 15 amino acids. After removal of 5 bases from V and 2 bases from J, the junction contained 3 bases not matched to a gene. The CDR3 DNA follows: TGTGCCAGCAGCGCGGGGACTAGCGGGCAAGAGACCCAGTACTTC. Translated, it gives CASSAGTSGQETQYF.

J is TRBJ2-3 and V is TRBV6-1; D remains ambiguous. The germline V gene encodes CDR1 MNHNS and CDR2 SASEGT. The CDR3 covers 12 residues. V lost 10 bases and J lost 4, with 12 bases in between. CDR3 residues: CATGWVADTQYF. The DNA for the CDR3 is TGTGCCACCGGGTGGGTCGCAGATACGCAGTATTTT.

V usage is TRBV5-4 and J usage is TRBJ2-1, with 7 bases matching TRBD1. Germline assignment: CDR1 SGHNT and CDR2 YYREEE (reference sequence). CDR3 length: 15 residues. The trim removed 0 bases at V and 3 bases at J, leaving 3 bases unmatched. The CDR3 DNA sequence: TGTGCCAGCAGCTTGGGCAGGGGGTACTACAATGAGCAGTTCTTC. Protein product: CASSLGRGYYNEQFF.

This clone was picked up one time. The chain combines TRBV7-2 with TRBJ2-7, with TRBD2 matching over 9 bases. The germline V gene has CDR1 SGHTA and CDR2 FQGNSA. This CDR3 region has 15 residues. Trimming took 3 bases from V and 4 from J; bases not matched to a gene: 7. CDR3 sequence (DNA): TGTGCCAGCAGCTTGATCGGCGGGAGGGAGTACGAGCAGTACTTC. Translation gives CASSLIGGREYEQYF. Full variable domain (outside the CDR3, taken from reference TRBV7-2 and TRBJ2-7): GAGVSQSPSNKVTEKGKDVELRCDPISGHTALYWYRQSLGQGLEFLIYFQGNSAPDKSGLPSDRFSAERTGGSVSTLTIQRTQQEDSAVYLCASSLIGGREYEQYFGPGTRLTVT.

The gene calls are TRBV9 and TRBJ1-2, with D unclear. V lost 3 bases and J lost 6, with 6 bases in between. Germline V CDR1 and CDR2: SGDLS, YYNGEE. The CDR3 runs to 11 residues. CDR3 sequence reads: CASSGTDGYTF. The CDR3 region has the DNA TGTGCCAGCAGCGGTACGGATGGCTACACCTTC. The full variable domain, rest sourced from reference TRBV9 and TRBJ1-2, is DSGVTQTPKHLITATGQRVTLRCSPRSGDLSVYWYQQSLDQGLQFLIQYYNGEERAKGNILERFSAQQFPDLHSELNLSSLELGDSALYFCASSGTDGYTFGSGTRLTVV.

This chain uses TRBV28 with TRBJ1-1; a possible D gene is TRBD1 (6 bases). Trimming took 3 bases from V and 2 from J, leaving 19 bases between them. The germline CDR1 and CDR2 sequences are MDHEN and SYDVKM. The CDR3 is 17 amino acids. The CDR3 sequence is CASSFRLRRTANTEAFF. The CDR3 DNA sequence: TGTGCCAGCAGTTTCAGATTGAGAAGGACAGCCAACACTGAAGCTTTCTTT.

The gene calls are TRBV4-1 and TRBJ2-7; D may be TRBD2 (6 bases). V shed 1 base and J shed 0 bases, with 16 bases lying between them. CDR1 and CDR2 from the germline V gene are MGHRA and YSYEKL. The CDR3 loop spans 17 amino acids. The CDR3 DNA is TGCGCCAGCAGCCAAGCCTTTACCCCCGGGAGCTCCTACGAGCAGTACTTC. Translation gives CASSQAFTPGSSYEQYF.

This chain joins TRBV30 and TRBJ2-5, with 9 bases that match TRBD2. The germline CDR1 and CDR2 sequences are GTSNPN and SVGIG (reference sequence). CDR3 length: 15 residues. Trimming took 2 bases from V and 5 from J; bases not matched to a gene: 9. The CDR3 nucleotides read TGTGCCTGGAGTTTTGCGGGGGGGCCCGGGGAGACCCAGTACTTC. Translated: CAWSFAGGPGETQYF.

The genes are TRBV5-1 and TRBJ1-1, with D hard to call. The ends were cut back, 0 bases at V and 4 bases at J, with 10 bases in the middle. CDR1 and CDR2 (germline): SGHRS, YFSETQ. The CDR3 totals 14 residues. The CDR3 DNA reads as TGCGCCAGCAGCTTGGCCTCGGGATCCACTGAAGCTTTCTTT. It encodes CASSLASGSTEAFF.

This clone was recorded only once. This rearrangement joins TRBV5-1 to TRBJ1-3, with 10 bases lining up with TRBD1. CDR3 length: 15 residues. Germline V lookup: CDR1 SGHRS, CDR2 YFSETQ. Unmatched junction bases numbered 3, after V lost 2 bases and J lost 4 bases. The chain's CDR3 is CASSFGTGEGNTIYF. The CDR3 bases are TGCGCCAGCAGCTTCGGGACAGGGGAAGGAAACACCATATATTTT.